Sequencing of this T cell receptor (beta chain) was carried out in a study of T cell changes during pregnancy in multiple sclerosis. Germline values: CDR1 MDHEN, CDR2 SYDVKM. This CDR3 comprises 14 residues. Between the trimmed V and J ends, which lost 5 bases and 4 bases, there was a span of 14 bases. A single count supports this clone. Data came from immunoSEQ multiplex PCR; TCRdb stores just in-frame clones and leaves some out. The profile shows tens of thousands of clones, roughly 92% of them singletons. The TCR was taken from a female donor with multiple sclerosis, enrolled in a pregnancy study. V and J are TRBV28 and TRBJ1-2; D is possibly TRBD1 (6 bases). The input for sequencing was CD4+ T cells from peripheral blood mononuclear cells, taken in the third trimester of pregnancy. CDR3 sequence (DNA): TGTGCCAGCAGTCCCCAGGGCAGGGGCTATGGCTACACCTTC. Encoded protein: CASSPQGRGYGYTF.